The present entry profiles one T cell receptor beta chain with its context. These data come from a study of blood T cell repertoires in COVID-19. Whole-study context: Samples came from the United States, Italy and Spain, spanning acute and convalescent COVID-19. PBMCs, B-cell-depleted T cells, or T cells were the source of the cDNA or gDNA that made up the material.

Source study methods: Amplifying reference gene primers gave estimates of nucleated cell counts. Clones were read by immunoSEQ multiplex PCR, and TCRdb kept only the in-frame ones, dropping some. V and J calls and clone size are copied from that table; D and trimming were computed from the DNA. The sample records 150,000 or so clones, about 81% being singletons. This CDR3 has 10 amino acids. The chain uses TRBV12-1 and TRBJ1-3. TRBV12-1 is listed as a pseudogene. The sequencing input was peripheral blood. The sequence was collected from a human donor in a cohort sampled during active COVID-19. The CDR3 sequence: CASRGNTIYF. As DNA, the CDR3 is TGTGCCAGCCGGGGAAACACCATATATTTT.